These 20 T cell receptor beta chains were all obtained from the same sample, sequenced in a study of blood T cell repertoires in COVID-19. Assay used: immunoSEQ multiplex PCR; TCRdb lists only in-frame clones, some missing. Among 250,000 to 350,000 clones listed, approximately 86% were seen once. The sample consisted of peripheral blood. Source of these receptors: a woman between 45 and 60 years old with active or convalescent COVID-19.

The chain couples TRBV2 to TRBJ1-3; a weak D match, TRBD1 (5 bases). The germline gives CDR1 SNHLY, CDR2 FYNNEI. This CDR3 region has 15 residues. Trimming stripped 4 bases from V and 0 bases from J, with 10 bases between. CDR3 sequence reads: CASSAGSPSGNTIYF. The CDR3 nucleotides read TGTGCCAGCAGTGCAGGGTCCCCCTCTGGAAACACCATATATTTT.

The chain recombines TRBV25-1 with TRBJ2-3; 8 bases align to TRBD1. V was pared by 4 bases and J by 7 bases, with 4 bases of the junction left unmatched. The CDR3 extends over 13 amino acids. Germline CDR1 is MGHDK and CDR2 is SYGVNS. The CDR3 sequence: CASSVTGGYTQYF. CDR3 sequence (DNA): TGTGCCAGCAGTGTAACAGGGGGTTATACGCAGTATTTT.

A few counts support this clone. The CDR3 region is CASSQVSRNIQYF. CDR3 nucleotide sequence: TGTGCCAGCAGCCAAGTCTCGAGGAACATTCAGTACTTC. The chain couples TRBV14 to TRBJ2-4; D uncertain. The CDR3 extends over 13 amino acids. Germline-derived CDR1 and CDR2 are SGHDN and FVKESK. The V end was cut by 1 base, the J end by 7 bases, with 8 bases between. Full variable domain (remainder filled in from reference TRBV14 and TRBJ2-4): EAGVTQFPSHSVIEKGQTVTLRCDPISGHDNLYWYRRVMGKEIKFLLHFVKESKQDESGMPNNRFLAERTGGTYSTLKVQPAELEDSGVYFCASSQVSRNIQYFGAGTRLSVL.

The chain uses TRBV6-5 and TRBJ1-5, with 8 bases fitting TRBD1. This CDR3 spans 12 amino acids. Germline CDR1 MNHEY, CDR2 SVGAGI. Trimming at V came to 6 bases and at J to 11 bases, leaving 6 bases not matched to a gene. CDR3 bases: TGTGCCAGCAGCCCCCCGACAGGGGCCCAGCATTTT. The encoded protein is CASSPPTGAQHF.

This sequence joins TRBV28 and TRBJ2-2, with D possibly TRBD2 on 6 matching bases. The CDR3 runs to 15 residues. The ends were cut back, 7 bases at V and 7 bases at J, with 19 bases in the middle. Germline V gives CDR1 MDHEN, CDR2 SYDVKM. The CDR3 DNA follows: TGTGCCAGCACCTTGGGGGGTAGGAGAGGCGGGGAGCTGTTTTTT. Residues: CASTLGGRRGGELFF.

The chain couples TRBV5-6 to TRBJ2-7, with a tentative D call TRBD2 (5 bases). The V and J ends lost 5 bases and 6 bases respectively, with 18 bases between them. This CDR3 is 14 amino acids long. Germline CDR1 reads SGHDT; CDR2 reads YYEEEE. CDR3 in DNA: TGTGCCAGCAGTGAATTGACGGAGGAGCGCGAGCAGTACTTC. It codes for CASSELTEEREQYF.

This clone was counted a single time. The chain combines TRBV18 with TRBJ2-3; perhaps TRBD1 as D (6 bases). The germline V gene has CDR1 KGHSH and CDR2 LQKENI. The V gene lost 4 bases and the J gene lost 2 bases, with 10 bases spanning the gap. The CDR3 is 14 amino acids. The CDR3 DNA reads TGTGCCAGCTCACTGGGACATACCACAGATACGCAGTATTTT. Translating it yields CASSLGHTTDTQYF.

This clone has at least ten counts. The chain has TRBV6-1 and TRBJ1-6, with TRBD1 matching 10 bases. The CDR3 is 18 amino acids. In germline, CDR1 is MNHNS, CDR2 SASEGT. Trimming took 1 base from V and 0 from J; bases not matched to a gene: 3. The CDR3 is CASSEGGQGSSYNSPLHF. CDR3 nucleotide sequence: TGTGCCAGCAGTGAAGGGGGACAGGGGAGCTCCTATAATTCACCCCTCCACTTT.

The J gene is TRBJ2-1, the V gene TRBV19; D is possibly TRBD2 (5 bases). Between the trimmed V and J ends, which lost 3 bases and 0 bases, there was a span of 12 bases. Germline V gene data show CDR1 as LNHDA and CDR2 as SQIVND (reference sequence). This CDR3 spans 16 amino acids. The CDR3 reads CASSIYEGVSYNEQFF. CDR3 in DNA: TGTGCCAGTAGTATTTATGAGGGAGTCTCCTACAATGAGCAGTTCTTC.

This CDR3 is CASTNGGAGNTIYF. The CDR3 DNA follows: TGTGCCAGCACTAATGGCGGAGCTGGAAACACCATATATTTT. The chain recombines TRBV28 with TRBJ1-3; no clear D. The V gene lost 7 bases and the J gene lost 2 bases, with 12 bases spanning the gap. The germline V gene encodes CDR1 MDHEN and CDR2 SYDVKM. The CDR3 contains 14 residues.

The chain has TRBV7-8 and TRBJ1-4; D is uncertain. The CDR3 spans 14 residues. Trimming removed 5 bases at V and 3 bases at J, with 10 bases between. Germline V CDR1 and CDR2: SGHVS, FQNEAQ. The CDR3 DNA follows: TGTGCCAGCAGCAACCGGGAATCTAATGAAAAACTGTTTTTT. This codes for CASSNRESNEKLFF.

This clone was recorded only once. The V call is TRBV19, the J call TRBJ1-5; TRBD1 might be the D (5 bases). V lost 5 bases to trimming and J lost 5 bases, with 19 bases between them. CDR3 size: 16 residues. The V gene's germline CDR1 is LNHDA and CDR2 SQIVND (reference sequence). The CDR3 DNA is TGTGCCAGTAGTGCGCAAGGGGAGGTCGGGTATCAGCCCCAGCATTTT. Residues: CASSAQGEVGYQPQHF.

To note about this clone: Mismatch with germline at one junction end may stem from a read error. The chain recombines TRBV6-5 with TRBJ1-1, with a weak D call TRBD1 (6 bases). CDR3 length equals 15 residues. CDR1 and CDR2 (germline): MNHEY, SVGAGI. The CDR3 sequence: CATPLTGTMNTETFF. The CDR3 region has the DNA TGTGCCACTCCGTTGACCGGGACAATGAACACTGAAACTTTCTTT.

The gene calls are TRBV3-1 (or the pseudogene TRBV3-2) and TRBJ1-1; 10 bases agree with TRBD1. This CDR3 has 16 amino acids. CDR1 and CDR2 (germline): LGHDT, YNNKEL (reference sequence). The V and J ends lost 4 bases and 1 base, in that order; junction bases with no gene match: 6. The DNA of the CDR3 is TGTGCCAGCAGCCTCCGGGACAGGGGCCGGAACACTGAAGCTTTCTTT. Translating gives CASSLRDRGRNTEAFF.

This chain uses TRBV30 with TRBJ2-2; a weak D match, TRBD2 (6 bases). The germline V gene encodes CDR1 GTSNPN and CDR2 SVGIG (reference sequence). The CDR3 consists of 16 residues. V was trimmed by 1 base and J by 3 bases, leaving 15 bases between them. For the CDR3, the DNA is TGTGCCTGGAGTGGGTTGGGGGGTCAGGACACCGGGGAGCTGTTTTTT. This gives the protein CAWSGLGGQDTGELFF.

The chain has TRBV2 and TRBJ1-1; no firm D call. Germline values: CDR1 SNHLY, CDR2 FYNNEI. The CDR3 loop spans 13 amino acids. Trimming took 2 bases from V and 3 from J, leaving 7 bases between them. For the CDR3, the DNA is TGTGCCAGCAGTGAAATACGGGACACTGAAGCTTTCTTT. The encoded protein is CASSEIRDTEAFF. The full variable domain, with the rest looked up from reference TRBV2 and TRBJ1-1, is EPEVTQTPSHQVTQMGQEVILRCVPISNHLYFYWYRQILGQKVEFLVSFYNNEISEKSEIFDDQFSVERPDGSNFTLKIRSTKLEDSAMYFCASSEIRDTEAFFGQGTRLTVV.

In the case of this clone: Other DNA sequences of this sample code for an identical CDR3. The V call is TRBV28, the J call TRBJ2-7; 11 bases are shared with TRBD2. The CDR3 totals 15 residues. Losses at the gene ends were 4 bases for V and 6 bases for J; bases not matched to a gene: 8. Germline values: CDR1 MDHEN, CDR2 SYDVKM. This chain's CDR3 is CASSSPLAGASEQYF. The CDR3 DNA reads TGTGCCAGCAGTTCCCCACTAGCGGGGGCGTCCGAGCAGTACTTC.

V usage is TRBV7-9 and J usage is TRBJ2-1, with 7 bases aligning to TRBD1. CDR1 is SEHNR, CDR2 FQNEAQ, per germline (reference sequence). The CDR3 has 14 residues. Trimming took 4 bases from V and 4 from J; bases not matched to a gene: 4. This CDR3 reads CASSSPGQYNEQFF. In DNA, the CDR3 is TGTGCCAGCAGCTCACCGGGACAGTACAATGAGCAGTTCTTC.

This clone was observed many times. The DNA for the CDR3 is TGTGCCAGCAGCTTCGGCAGGGTGGGTAGCGGGGGCTACGAGCAGTACTTC. It translates to CASSFGRVGSGGYEQYF. The rearrangement joins TRBV7-9 to TRBJ2-7; 9 nucleotides line up with TRBD2. Germline loops: CDR1 SEHNR, CDR2 FQNEAQ (reference sequence). Trimming at V came to 3 bases and at J to 3 bases, leaving 12 bases not matched to a gene. The CDR3 spans 17 residues.

The chain has TRBV28 and TRBJ2-1; 8 bases are shared with TRBD1. The CDR3 consists of 15 residues. Trimming at V came to 8 bases and at J to 2 bases, leaving 8 bases not matched to a gene. Looked up from germline, CDR1 is MDHEN and CDR2 is SYDVKM. CDR3 in amino acids: CASGKTGVPYNEQFF. The CDR3 nucleotides read TGTGCCAGCGGCAAGACAGGGGTGCCCTACAATGAGCAGTTCTTC.